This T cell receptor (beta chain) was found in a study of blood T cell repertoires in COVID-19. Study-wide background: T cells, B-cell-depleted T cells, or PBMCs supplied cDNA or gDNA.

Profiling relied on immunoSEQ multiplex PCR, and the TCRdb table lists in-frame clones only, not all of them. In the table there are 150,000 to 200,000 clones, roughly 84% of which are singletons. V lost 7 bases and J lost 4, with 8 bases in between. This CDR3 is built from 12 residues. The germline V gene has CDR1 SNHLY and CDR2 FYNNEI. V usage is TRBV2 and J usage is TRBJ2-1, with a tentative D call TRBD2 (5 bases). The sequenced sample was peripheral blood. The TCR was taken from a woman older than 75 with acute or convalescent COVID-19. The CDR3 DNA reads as TGTGCCAGCAATTCGGGATACAATGAGCAGTTCTTC. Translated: CASNSGYNEQFF.